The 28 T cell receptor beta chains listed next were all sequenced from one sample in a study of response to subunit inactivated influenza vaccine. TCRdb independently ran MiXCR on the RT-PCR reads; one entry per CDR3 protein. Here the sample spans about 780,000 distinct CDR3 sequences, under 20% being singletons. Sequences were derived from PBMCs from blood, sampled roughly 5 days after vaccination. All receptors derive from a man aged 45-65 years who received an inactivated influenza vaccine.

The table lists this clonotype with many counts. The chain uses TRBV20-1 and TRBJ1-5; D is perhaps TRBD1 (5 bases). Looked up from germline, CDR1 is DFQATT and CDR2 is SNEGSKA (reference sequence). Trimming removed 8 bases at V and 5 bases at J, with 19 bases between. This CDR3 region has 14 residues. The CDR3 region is CSTPGGGGDQPQHF. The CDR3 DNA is TGCAGTACCCCGGGCGGCGGGGGGGATCAGCCCCAGCATTTT.

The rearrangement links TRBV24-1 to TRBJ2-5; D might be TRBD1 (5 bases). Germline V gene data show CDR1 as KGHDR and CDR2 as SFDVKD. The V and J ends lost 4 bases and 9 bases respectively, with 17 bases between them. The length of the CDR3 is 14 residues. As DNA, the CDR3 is TGTGCCACCAGTGACTCCGGGTCGTCCAGGGCCCAGTACTTC. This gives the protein CATSDSGSSRAQYF.

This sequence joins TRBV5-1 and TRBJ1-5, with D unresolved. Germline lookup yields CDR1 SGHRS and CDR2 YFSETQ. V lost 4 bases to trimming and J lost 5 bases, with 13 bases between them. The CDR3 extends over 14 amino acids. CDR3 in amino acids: CASSPDGLYQPQHF. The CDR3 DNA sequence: TGCGCCAGCAGCCCCGACGGGCTCTATCAGCCCCAGCATTTT.

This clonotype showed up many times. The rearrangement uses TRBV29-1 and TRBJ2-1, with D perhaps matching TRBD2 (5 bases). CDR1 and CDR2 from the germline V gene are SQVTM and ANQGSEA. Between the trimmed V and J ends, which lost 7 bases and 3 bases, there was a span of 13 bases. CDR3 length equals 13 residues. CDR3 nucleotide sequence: TGCAGCGCTGAGGGAAGTGACTACAATGAGCAGTTCTTC. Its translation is CSAEGSDYNEQFF.

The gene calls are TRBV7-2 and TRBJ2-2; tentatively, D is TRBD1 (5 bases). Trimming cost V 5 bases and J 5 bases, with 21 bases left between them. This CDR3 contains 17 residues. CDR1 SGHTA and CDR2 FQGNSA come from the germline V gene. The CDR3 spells CASSPDSTQGWTGELFF. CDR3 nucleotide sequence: TGTGCCAGCAGCCCAGACAGCACCCAGGGTTGGACCGGGGAGCTGTTTTTT. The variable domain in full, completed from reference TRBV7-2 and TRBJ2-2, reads GAGVSQSPSNKVTEKGKDVELRCDPISGHTALYWYRQSLGQGLEFLIYFQGNSAPDKSGLPSDRFSAERTGGSVSTLTIQRTQQEDSAVYLCASSPDSTQGWTGELFFGEGSRLTVL.

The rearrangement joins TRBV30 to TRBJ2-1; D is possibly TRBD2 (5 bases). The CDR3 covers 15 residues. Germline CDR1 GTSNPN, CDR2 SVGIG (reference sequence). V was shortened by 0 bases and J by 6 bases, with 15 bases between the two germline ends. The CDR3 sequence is CAWSVLWESSNEQFF. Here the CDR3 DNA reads TGTGCCTGGAGTGTACTGTGGGAGTCCAGCAATGAGCAGTTCTTC.

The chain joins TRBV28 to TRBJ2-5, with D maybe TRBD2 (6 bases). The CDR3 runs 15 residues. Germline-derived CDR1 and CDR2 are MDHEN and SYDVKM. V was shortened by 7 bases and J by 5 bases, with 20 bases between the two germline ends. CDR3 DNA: TGTGCCAGCATAGAAACCGGGGGACCGGGGGAGACCCAGTACTTC. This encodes CASIETGGPGETQYF.

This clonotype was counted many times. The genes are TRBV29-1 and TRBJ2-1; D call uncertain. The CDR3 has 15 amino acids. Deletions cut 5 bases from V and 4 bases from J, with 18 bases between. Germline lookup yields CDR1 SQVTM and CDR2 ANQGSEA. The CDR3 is CSVPSPGQPYNEQFF. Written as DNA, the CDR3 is TGCAGCGTTCCCTCTCCAGGCCAACCGTACAATGAGCAGTTCTTC.

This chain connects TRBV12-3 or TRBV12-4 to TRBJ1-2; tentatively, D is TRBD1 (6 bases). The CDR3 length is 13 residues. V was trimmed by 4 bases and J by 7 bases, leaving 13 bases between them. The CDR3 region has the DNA TGTGCCAGCAGTTCCGGGGGGCAGTTTGGCTACACCTTC. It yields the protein CASSSGGQFGYTF.

This CDR3 is CASSLGIVGDEQFF. The CDR3 nucleotides read TGCGCCAGCAGCCTTGGGATAGTAGGCGATGAGCAGTTCTTC. The gene calls are TRBV5-1 and TRBJ2-1; no reliable D call. V was trimmed by 4 bases and J by 8 bases, leaving 16 bases between them. Germline CDR1 reads SGHRS; CDR2 reads YFSETQ. This CDR3 contains 14 residues.

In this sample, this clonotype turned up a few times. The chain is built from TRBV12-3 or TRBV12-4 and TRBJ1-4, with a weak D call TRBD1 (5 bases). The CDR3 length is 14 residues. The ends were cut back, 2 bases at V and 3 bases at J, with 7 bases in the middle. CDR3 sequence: CASSLWGANEKLFF. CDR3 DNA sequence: TGTGCCAGCAGTTTATGGGGGGCTAATGAAAAACTGTTTTTT.

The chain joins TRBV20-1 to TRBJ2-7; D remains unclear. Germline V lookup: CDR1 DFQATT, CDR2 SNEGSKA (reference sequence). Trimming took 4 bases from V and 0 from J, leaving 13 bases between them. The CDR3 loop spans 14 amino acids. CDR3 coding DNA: TGCAGTGCTATCCCCCTGGACCACTCCTACGAGCAGTACTTC. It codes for CSAIPLDHSYEQYF.

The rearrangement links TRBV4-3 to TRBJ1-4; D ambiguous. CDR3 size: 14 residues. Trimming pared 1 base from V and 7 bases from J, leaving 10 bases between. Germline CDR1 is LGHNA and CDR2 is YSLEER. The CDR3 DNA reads TGCGCCAGCAGCCAAGCCTCTTTGGGTGAAAAACTGTTTTTT. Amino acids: CASSQASLGEKLFF.

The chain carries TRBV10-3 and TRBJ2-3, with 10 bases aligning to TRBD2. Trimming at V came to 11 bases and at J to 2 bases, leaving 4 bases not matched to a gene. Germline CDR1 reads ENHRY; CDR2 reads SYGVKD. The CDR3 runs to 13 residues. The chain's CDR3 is CAASGGATDTQYF. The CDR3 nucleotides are TGTGCCGCGAGCGGGGGGGCCACAGATACGCAGTATTTT.

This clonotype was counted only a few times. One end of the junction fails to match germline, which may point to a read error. In DNA form, the CDR3 reads TGTGCCACCAGCCCCGTGGGGGGGAAAGGCGAGCAGTACTTC. It encodes CATSPVGGKGEQYF. The chain links TRBV5-4 to TRBJ2-7, with 7 bases fitting TRBD2. Germline V CDR1 and CDR2: SGHNT, YYREEE (reference sequence). The CDR3 runs 14 residues.

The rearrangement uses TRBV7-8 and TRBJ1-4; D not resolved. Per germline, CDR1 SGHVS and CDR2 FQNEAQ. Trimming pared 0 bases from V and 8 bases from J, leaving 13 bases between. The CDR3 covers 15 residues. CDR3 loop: CASSLAQAPGEKLFF. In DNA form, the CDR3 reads TGTGCCAGCAGCTTAGCGCAGGCTCCTGGCGAAAAACTGTTTTTT.

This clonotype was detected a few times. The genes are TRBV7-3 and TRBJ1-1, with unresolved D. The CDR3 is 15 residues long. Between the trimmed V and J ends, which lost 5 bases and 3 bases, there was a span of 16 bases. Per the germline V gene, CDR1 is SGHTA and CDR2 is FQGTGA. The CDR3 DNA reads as TGTGCCAGCAGCCAAGGGAGGGTCGGGGACACTGAAGCTTTCTTT. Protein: CASSQGRVGDTEAFF.

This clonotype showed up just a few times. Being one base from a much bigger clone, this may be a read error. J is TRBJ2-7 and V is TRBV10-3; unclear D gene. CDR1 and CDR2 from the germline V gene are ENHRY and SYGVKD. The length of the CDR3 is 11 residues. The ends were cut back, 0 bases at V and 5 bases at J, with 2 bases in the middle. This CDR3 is CAISESHEQYF. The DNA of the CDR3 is TGTGCCATCAGTGAGTCGCACGAGCAGTACTTC.

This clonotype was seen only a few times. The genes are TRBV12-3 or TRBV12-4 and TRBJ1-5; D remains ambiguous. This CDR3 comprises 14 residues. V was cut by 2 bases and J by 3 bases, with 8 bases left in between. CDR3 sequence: CASSLSTNNQPQHF. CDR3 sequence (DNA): TGTGCCAGCAGTTTAAGTACTAACAATCAGCCCCAGCATTTT.

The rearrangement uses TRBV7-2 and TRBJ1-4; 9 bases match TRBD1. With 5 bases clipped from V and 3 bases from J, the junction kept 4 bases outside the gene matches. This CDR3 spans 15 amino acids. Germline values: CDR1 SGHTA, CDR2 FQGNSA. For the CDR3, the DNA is TGTGCCAGCAGCGTCGGGACAGGGTCTAATGAAAAACTGTTTTTT. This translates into CASSVGTGSNEKLFF.

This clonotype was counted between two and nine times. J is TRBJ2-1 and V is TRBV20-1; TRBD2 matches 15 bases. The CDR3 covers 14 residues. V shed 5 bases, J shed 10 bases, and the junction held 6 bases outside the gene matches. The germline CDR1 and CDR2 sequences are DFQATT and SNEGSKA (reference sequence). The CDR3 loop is CSAWPGLAGGEQFF. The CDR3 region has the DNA TGCAGTGCTTGGCCGGGACTAGCGGGGGGAGAGCAGTTCTTC.

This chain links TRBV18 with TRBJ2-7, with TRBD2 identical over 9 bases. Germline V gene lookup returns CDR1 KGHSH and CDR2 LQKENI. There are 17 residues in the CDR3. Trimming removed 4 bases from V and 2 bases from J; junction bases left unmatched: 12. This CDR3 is CASSHSISGSSPYEQYF. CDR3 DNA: TGTGCCAGCTCACACAGCATTAGCGGGAGTTCCCCCTACGAGCAGTACTTC.

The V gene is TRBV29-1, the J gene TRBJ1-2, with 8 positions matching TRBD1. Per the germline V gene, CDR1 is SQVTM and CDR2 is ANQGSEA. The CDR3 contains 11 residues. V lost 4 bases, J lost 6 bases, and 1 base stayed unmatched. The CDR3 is CSVAGGDGYTF. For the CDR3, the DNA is TGCAGCGTTGCAGGGGGCGATGGCTACACCTTC.

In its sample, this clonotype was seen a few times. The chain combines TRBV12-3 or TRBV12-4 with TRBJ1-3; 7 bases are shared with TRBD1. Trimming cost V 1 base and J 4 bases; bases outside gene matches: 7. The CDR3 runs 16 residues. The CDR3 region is CASSLVGGRWGNTIYF. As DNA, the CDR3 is TGTGCCAGCAGTTTAGTAGGGGGCAGATGGGGAAACACCATATATTTT.

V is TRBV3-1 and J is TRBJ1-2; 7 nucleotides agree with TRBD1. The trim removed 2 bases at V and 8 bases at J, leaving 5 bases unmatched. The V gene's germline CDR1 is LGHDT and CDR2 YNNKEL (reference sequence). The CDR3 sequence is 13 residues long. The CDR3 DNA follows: TGTGCCAGCAGCCAATACAGGGGAGCGGGCTACACCTTC. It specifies CASSQYRGAGYTF.

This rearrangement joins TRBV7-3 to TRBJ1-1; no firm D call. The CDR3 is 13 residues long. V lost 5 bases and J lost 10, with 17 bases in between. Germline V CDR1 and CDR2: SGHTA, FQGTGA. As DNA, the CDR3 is TGTGCCAGCAGCCCGGGGAAGGTCCGGGGAGCTTTCTTT. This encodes CASSPGKVRGAFF.

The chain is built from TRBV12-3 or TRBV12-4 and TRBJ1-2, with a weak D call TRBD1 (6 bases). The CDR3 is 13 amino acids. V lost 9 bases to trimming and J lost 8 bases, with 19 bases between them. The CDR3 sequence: CASLDRSLGGYTF. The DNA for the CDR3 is TGTGCCAGTCTAGACAGGAGCTTAGGAGGCTACACCTTC.

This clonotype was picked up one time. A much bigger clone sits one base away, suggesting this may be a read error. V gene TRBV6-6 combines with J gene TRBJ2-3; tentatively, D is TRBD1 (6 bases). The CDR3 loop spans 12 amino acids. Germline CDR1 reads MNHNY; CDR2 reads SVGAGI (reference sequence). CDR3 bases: TGTGGCAGCACCCAGGGGACAGATACGCAGTATTTT. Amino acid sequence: CGSTQGTDTQYF.